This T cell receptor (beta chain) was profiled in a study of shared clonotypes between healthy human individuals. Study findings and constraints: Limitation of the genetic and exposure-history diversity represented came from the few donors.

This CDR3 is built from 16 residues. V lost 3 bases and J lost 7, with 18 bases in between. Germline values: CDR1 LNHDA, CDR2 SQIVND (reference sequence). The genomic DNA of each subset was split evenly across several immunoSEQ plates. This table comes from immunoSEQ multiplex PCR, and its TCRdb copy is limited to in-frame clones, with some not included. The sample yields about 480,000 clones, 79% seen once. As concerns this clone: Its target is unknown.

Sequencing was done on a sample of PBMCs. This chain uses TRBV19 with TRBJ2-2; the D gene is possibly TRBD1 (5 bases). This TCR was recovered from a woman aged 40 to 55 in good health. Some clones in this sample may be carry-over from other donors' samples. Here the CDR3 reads CASSMRNRPAGGELFF. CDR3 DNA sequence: TGTGCCAGTAGTATGAGGAACAGGCCCGCCGGCGGGGAGCTGTTTTTT.